The sequence of this T cell receptor (beta chain) was determined in a study of response to subunit inactivated influenza vaccine (dated by TCRdb to the late 2010s). For the study in its entirety: The study used deep quantitative T cell receptor repertoire profiling to track responses to a trivalent subunit inactivated influenza vaccine. What the research found in general, with its limitations: The authors proposed that each seasonal influenza vaccination may bring in only a limited number of new T cells.

The CDR3 numbers 18 residues from cysteine through phenylalanine. Only the CDR3 part of the read is kept: 54 bases, read in frame from the first base. CDR1 LNHNV and CDR2 YYDKDF are derived from the germline V gene (reference sequence). The junction carries 18 bases between V and J, which are trimmed by 2 bases and 1 base respectively. This clonotype was counted only a few times. Its antigen has not been determined. Within one base of it there is no much larger clone, and no base qualities were kept. Receptor amplification or capture employed RT-PCR. Sequencer: Illumina HiSeq 2500. TCRdb reran the public reads through fastp at Q25 and MiXCR, keeping productive beta chains. Under each unique CDR3 protein, matching rows form one entry showing the most common genes and DNA. This sample lists about 620,000 distinct CDR3 sequences; 10% to 15% were detected once. The top ten hold around 9.6% of the sample.

The source was PBMCs from blood, collected on the day of vaccination. The chain is encoded by TRBV15 joined to TRBJ2-1; TRBD1 is possibly the D segment (6 matching bases). This receptor was obtained from a man aged 45 to 65 who received an inactivated influenza vaccine. Donor details come from another sample of the same person, matched by shared clones. The sequenced DNA is TGTGCCACCAGCAGATCCCGACCCGGGACACGTTCCTACAATGAGCAGTTCTTC. Translated, it gives CATSRSRPGTRSYNEQFF. Reference TRBV15 and TRBJ2-1 genes cover what lies past the CDR3, so the full variable domain is DAMVIQNPRYQVTQFGKPVTLSCSQTLNHNVMYWYQQKSSQAPKLLFHYYDKDFNNEADTPDNFQSRRPNTSFCFLDIRSPGLGDTAMYLCATSRSRPGTRSYNEQFFGPGTRLTVL.